This TCR beta chain stems from a study of T cell clusters in autoimmune cytopenias. TRB rearrangements were amplified by touch-down multiplex PCR with mixed TRB-A/B primers. TCRdb re-called the multiplex PCR reads and gives one entry per CDR3 protein, without DNA. In all, the sample yields 3,500 to 4,500 distinct CDR3 sequences. Looked up from germline, CDR1 is KGHSH and CDR2 is LQKENI. The CDR3 length is 17 residues. About this clonotype: Its antigen is still unknown.

Study-wide findings and caveats: Exclusive TRB clusters were around 3-fold more numerous in healthy donors than in active autoimmune hepatitis.

TRB amplification used roughly 250 ng of peripheral blood genomic DNA. This sample was also put to use in a study of T cell repertoires in aging, cancer and after chemotherapy. That paper notes: Six age groups, ranging from 30 or younger to 70 or older, included the donors. The whole study produced a dataset of several million TCR reads.

This chain joins TRBV18 and TRBJ1-3. The receptor was derived from a human donor with an autoimmune cytopenia or autoimmune hepatitis (not recorded which). The sample comprised peripheral blood. The CDR3 spells CASSPNMSSLLRNTIYF.